These 13 T cell receptor beta chains came from one sample sequenced in a study of blood T cells in healthy people across ages. A second PCR of about 6 to 12 cycles used a sample-barcoded 5' primer and a J-beta primer mix. MiXCR, run by TCRdb on the 5' RACE reads, gives a single entry per CDR3 protein. The data contain about 1,500,000 distinct CDR3 sequences, 35% to 45% of them singletons. Sequencing used blood. All receptors come from a woman younger than 30 in good health.

The chain is built from TRBV5-5 and TRBJ2-7; D perhaps matches TRBD2 (6 bases). Germline CDR1 and CDR2: SGHKS and YYEKEE (reference sequence). Trimming removed 4 bases at V and 2 bases at J, with 13 bases between. This CDR3 is 14 amino acids long. The CDR3 sequence is CASSAGRIAYEQYF. CDR3 nucleotides: TGTGCCAGCAGCGCGGGACGGATAGCCTACGAGCAGTACTTC.

This chain links TRBV6-5 with TRBJ2-7, with D possibly called TRBD1 or TRBD2 (5 bases each). Germline loops: CDR1 MNHEY, CDR2 SVGAGI. Trimming left V 5 bases short and J 7 bases short, with 21 bases between. This CDR3 has 15 amino acids. CDR3 nucleotide sequence: TGTGCCAGCAGTCCGAGCGGAGCAGGGCGACTTGAGCAGTACTTC. Its protein product is CASSPSGAGRLEQYF.

This clonotype has just one count. The chain couples TRBV5-1 to TRBJ2-3, with TRBD1 matching 8 bases. The CDR3 runs to 16 residues. The germline CDR1 and CDR2 sequences are SGHRS and YFSETQ. The ends lost 4 bases at V and 0 bases at J; junction bases unmatched: 7. The CDR3 nucleotides read TGCGCCAGCAGCGGGTGGACAGGGTACAGCACAGATACGCAGTATTTT. Protein sequence: CASSGWTGYSTDTQYF.

DNA for the CDR3: TGTGCCAGCAGTTTAACTAGCGCCAATGAGCAGTACTTC. Protein: CASSLTSANEQYF. The chain joins TRBV12-3 or TRBV12-4 to TRBJ2-7; TRBD2 agrees at 7 bases. The ends lost 2 bases at V and 7 bases at J; junction bases unmatched: 5. CDR3 length: 13 amino acids.

A few counts support this clonotype. The rearrangement links TRBV7-9 to TRBJ2-7; 7 positions match TRBD1. The V segment lost 5 bases and the J segment 0 bases; nucleotides outside the gene matches: 7. The CDR3 consists of 15 residues. Per the germline V gene, CDR1 is SEHNR and CDR2 is FQNEAQ (reference sequence). The CDR3 region is CASSLQGENSYEQYF. In DNA form, the CDR3 reads TGTGCCAGCAGCCTCCAGGGGGAGAACTCCTACGAGCAGTACTTC.

This sequence joins TRBV20-1 and TRBJ2-1, with 7 bases fitting TRBD2. Germline CDR1 and CDR2: DFQATT and SNEGSKA (reference sequence). V shed 1 base and J 2 bases; nucleotides not matched to a gene: 8. The CDR3 sequence is 16 residues long. The CDR3 region has the DNA TGCAGTGCTAGAGGAAGGTCTAGCGGCACCTACAATGAGCAGTTCTTC. This encodes CSARGRSSGTYNEQFF.

This clonotype was seen only once. The J gene is TRBJ2-2, the V gene TRBV7-8, with D possibly being TRBD2 (6 bases). The CDR3 has 16 residues. In germline, CDR1 is SGHVS, CDR2 FQNEAQ. V dropped 1 base and J dropped 5 bases, with 14 bases sitting between them. DNA of the CDR3: TGTGCCAGCAGCTTAGTCCGGGGAGGAGGTACCGGGGAGCTGTTTTTT. Protein: CASSLVRGGGTGELFF.

V usage is TRBV29-1 and J usage is TRBJ1-1; tentative D call: TRBD1 (6 bases). CDR1 is SQVTM, CDR2 ANQGSEA, per germline. The CDR3 is made up of 13 amino acids. V was cut by 4 bases and J by 6 bases, with 15 bases left in between. The CDR3 region is CSVGRGLMAEAFF. The CDR3 DNA is TGCAGCGTTGGTCGGGGGCTGATGGCTGAAGCTTTCTTT.

This clonotype showed up many times. J is TRBJ2-7 and V is TRBV20-1; no clear D gene. The CDR3 spans 15 residues. Trimming cost V 2 bases and J 3 bases, with 17 bases left between them. Germline assignment: CDR1 DFQATT and CDR2 SNEGSKA (reference sequence). The CDR3 DNA follows: TGCAGTGCTAGAAGTGGCACAGCGCTCGGCTACGAGCAGTACTTC. Translated: CSARSGTALGYEQYF.

The V gene is TRBV20-1, the J gene TRBJ1-6; possible D gene TRBD1, 5 bases. Germline V lookup: CDR1 DFQATT, CDR2 SNEGSKA (reference sequence). The CDR3 covers 12 residues. V was trimmed by 4 bases and J by 12 bases, leaving 13 bases between them. CDR3 in amino acids: CSATDGGVPLHF. The CDR3 nucleotides are TGCAGTGCTACCGATGGGGGTGTACCCCTCCACTTT.

J is TRBJ2-3 and V is TRBV5-1; the D gene is possibly TRBD1 (6 bases). The CDR3 extends over 16 amino acids. Trimming cost V 0 bases and J 2 bases, with 13 bases left between them. Germline loops: CDR1 SGHRS, CDR2 YFSETQ. The CDR3 loop reads CASSLAGAENTDTQYF. In DNA form, the CDR3 reads TGCGCCAGCAGCTTGGCAGGGGCCGAGAACACAGATACGCAGTATTTT.

The rearrangement joins TRBV3-1 to TRBJ2-7, with 8 bases aligning to TRBD2. Germline V gene sequence: CDR1 LGHDT, CDR2 YNNKEL (reference sequence). Trimming cost V 4 bases and J 3 bases; bases outside gene matches: 8. This CDR3 region has 15 residues. CDR3 bases: TGTGCCAGCAGCCGACCCAGCGGGGGCTTCTACGAGCAGTACTTC. Translating gives CASSRPSGGFYEQYF.

The rearrangement joins TRBV3-1 to TRBJ2-5; 11 nucleotides agree with TRBD2. CDR3 length: 15 amino acids. V shed 1 base, J shed 11 bases, and the junction held 9 bases outside the gene matches. Looked up from germline, CDR1 is LGHDT and CDR2 is YNNKEL (reference sequence). DNA of the CDR3: TGTGCCAGCAGCCAAGGGGGACTAGCGGACAATGAGCAGTACTTC. Its translation is CASSQGGLADNEQYF.